This record looks at one T cell receptor beta chain sequence and its context. The data are from a study of Graves' ophthalmopathy and Graves' hyperthyroidism. The TCR beta CDR3 regions underwent amplification from RNA transcripts. First-round RT-PCR relied on HTBI primers, and a second-round multiplex PCR came next. From the multiplex PCR reads, TCRdb called clonotypes with MiXCR, one entry per CDR3 protein. The sample consists of 620,000 or so distinct CDR3 sequences, 20% to 25% of them appearing once. Trimming removed 5 bases at V and 0 bases at J, with 13 bases between. This CDR3 is built from 15 residues.

This rearrangement joins TRBV12-3 or TRBV12-4 to TRBJ1-2; D is unresolved. The sequence was obtained from a woman under 30 with stable Graves' hyperthyroidism. Some clones in this sample may be carry-over from other donors' samples. The sequenced sample was peripheral blood. DNA of the CDR3: TGTGCCAGCAGTCTAGACCAGACGGCTAACTATGGCTACACCTTC. It encodes CASSLDQTANYGYTF.